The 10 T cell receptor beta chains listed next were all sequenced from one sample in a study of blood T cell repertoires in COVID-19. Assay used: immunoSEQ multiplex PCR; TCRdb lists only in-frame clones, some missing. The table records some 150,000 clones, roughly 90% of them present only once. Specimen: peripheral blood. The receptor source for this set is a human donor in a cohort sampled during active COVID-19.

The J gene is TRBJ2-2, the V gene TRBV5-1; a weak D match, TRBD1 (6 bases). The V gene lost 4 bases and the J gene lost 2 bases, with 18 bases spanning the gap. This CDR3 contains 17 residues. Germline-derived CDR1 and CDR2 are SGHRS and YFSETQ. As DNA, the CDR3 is TGCGCCAGCAGCCGAAGCGGCTGGACAGCCAACACCGGGGAGCTGTTTTTT. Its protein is CASSRSGWTANTGELFF.

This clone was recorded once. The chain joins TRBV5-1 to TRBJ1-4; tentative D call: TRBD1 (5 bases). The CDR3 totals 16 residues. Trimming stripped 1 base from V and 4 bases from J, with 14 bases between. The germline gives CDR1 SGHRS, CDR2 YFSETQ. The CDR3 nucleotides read TGCGCCAGCAGCTTGTACGGCAGGGCGGATAATGAAAAACTGTTTTTT. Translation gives CASSLYGRADNEKLFF.

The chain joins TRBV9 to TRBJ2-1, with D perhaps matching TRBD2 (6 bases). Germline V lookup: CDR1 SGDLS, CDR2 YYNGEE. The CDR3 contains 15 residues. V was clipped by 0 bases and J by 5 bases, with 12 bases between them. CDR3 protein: CASSVGGRGNNEQFF. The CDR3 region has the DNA TGTGCCAGCAGCGTAGGCGGCCGGGGGAACAATGAGCAGTTCTTC.

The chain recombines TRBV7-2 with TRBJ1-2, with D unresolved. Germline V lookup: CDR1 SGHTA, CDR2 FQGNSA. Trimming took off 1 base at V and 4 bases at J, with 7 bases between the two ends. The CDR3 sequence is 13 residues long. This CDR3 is CASSLGSFYGYTF. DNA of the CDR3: TGTGCCAGCAGCTTAGGGAGCTTCTATGGCTACACCTTC.

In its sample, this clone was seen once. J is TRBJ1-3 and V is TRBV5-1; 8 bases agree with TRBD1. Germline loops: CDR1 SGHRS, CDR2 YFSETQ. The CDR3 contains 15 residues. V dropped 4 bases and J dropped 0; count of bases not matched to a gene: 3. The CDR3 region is CASSRTGGSGNTIYF. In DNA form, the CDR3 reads TGCGCCAGCAGCCGAACAGGGGGCTCTGGAAACACCATATATTTT.

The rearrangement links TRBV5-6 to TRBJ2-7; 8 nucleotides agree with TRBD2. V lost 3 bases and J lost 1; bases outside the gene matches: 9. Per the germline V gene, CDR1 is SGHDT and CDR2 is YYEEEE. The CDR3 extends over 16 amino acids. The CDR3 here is CASSSPGGGPSYEQYF. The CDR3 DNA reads TGTGCCAGCAGCTCTCCCGGGGGGGGACCTTCCTACGAGCAGTACTTC. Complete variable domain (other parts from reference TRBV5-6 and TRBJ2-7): DAGVTQSPTHLIKTRGQQVTLRCSPKSGHDTVSWYQQALGQGPQFIFQYYEEEERQRGNFPDRFSGHQFPNYSSELNVNALLLGDSALYLCASSSPGGGPSYEQYFGPGTRLTVT.

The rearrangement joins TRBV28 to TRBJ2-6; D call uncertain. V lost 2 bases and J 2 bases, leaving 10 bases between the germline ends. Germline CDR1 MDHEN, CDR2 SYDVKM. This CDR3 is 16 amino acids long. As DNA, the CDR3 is TGTGCCAGCAGTTTAACGGGTACTGCTGGGGCCAACGTCCTGACTTTC. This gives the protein CASSLTGTAGANVLTF.

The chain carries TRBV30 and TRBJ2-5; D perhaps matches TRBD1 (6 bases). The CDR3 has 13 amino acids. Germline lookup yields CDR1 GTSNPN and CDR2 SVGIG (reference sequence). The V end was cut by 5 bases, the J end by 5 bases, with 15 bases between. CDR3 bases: TGTGCCTGGGGCCTCAGGGGAAGCGAGACCCAGTACTTC. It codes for CAWGLRGSETQYF. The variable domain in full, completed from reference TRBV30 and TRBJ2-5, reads SQTIHQWPATLVQPVGSPLSLECTVEGTSNPNLYWYRQAAGRGLQLLFYSVGIGQISSEVPQNLSASRPQDRQFILSSKKLLLSDSGFYLCAWGLRGSETQYFGPGTRLLVL.

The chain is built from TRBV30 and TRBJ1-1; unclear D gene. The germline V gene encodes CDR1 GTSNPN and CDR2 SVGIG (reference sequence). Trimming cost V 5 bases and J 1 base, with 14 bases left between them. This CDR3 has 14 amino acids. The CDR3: CAWDPSEANTEAFF. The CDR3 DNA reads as TGTGCCTGGGACCCCTCTGAGGCGAACACTGAAGCTTTCTTT.

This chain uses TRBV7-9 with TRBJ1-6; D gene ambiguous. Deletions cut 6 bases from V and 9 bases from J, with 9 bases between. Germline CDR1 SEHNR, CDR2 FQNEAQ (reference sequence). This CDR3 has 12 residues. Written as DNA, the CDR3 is TGTGCCAGCAGTTCCACAGTTTCACCCCTCCACTTT. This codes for CASSSTVSPLHF.